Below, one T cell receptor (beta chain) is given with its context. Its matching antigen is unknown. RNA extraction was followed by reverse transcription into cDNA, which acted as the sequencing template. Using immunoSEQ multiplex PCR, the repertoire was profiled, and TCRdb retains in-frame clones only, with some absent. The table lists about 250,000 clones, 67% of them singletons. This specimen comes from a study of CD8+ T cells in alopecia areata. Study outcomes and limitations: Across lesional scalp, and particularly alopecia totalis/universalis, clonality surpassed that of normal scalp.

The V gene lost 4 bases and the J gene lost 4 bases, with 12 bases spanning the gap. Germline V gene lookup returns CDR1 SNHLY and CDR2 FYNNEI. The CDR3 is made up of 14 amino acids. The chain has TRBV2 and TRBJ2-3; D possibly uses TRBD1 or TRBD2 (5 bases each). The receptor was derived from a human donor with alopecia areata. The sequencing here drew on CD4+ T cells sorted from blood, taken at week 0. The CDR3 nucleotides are TGTGCCAGCAGTGCCGGGGTGGGGGCAGATACGCAGTATTTT. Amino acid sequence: CASSAGVGADTQYF.